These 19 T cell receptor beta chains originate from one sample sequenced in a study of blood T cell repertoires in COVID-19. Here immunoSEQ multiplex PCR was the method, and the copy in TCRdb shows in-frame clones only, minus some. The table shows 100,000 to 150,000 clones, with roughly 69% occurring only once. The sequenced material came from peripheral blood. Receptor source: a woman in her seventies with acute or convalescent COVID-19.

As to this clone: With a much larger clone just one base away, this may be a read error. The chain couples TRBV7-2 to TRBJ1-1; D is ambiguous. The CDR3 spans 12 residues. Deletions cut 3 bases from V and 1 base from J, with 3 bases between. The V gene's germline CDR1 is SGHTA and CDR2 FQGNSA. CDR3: CASSFGNTEAFF. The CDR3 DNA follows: TGTGCCAGCAGCTTCGGGAACACTGAAGCTTTCTTT.

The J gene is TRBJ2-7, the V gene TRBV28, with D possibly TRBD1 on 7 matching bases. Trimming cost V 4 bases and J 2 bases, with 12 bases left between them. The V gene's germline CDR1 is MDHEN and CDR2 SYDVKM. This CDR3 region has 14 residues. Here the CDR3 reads CASSSPGGPYEQYF. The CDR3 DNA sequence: TGTGCCAGCAGTTCCCCAGGGGGGCCCTACGAGCAGTACTTC.

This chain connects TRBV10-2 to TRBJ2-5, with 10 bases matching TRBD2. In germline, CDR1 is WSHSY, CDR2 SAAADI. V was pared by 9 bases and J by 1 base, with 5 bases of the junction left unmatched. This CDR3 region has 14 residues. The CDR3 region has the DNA TGCGCCAGTAAACTAGCGGGGCCCCAAGAGACCCAGTACTTC. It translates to CASKLAGPQETQYF.

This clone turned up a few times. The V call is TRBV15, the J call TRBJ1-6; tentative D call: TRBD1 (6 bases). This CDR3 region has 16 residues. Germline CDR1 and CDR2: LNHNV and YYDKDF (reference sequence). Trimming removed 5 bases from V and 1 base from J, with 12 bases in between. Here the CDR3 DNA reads TGTGCCACCAGCCTAGAAGGGGGTTCCTATAATTCACCCCTCCACTTT. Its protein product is CATSLEGGSYNSPLHF.

The CDR3 region is CARSFASGSSTDTQYF. DNA of the CDR3: TGTGCCAGAAGCTTCGCTAGCGGGTCCTCCACAGATACGCAGTATTTT. The chain links TRBV5-3 to TRBJ2-3; 8 bases are shared with TRBD2. TRBV5-3 qualifies as an ORF whose function is uncertain. This CDR3 has 16 amino acids. J was trimmed by 2 bases and V by 2 bases; bases with no gene match: 7.

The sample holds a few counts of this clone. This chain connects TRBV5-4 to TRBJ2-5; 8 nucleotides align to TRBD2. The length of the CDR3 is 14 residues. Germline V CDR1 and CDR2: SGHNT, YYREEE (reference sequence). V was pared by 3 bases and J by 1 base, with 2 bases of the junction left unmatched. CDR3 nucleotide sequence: TGTGCCAGCAGCTCGGGGGGGGGCCAAGAGACCCAGTACTTC. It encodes CASSSGGGQETQYF.

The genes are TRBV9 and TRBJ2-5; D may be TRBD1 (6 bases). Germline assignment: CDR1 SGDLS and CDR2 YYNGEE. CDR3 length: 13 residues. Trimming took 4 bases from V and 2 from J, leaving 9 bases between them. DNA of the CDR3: TGTGCCAGCAGCAAAGGACAGCAAGAGACCCAGTACTTC. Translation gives CASSKGQQETQYF. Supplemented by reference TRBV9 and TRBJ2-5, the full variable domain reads DSGVTQTPKHLITATGQRVTLRCSPRSGDLSVYWYQQSLDQGLQFLIQYYNGEERAKGNILERFSAQQFPDLHSELNLSSLELGDSALYFCASSKGQQETQYFGPGTRLLVL.

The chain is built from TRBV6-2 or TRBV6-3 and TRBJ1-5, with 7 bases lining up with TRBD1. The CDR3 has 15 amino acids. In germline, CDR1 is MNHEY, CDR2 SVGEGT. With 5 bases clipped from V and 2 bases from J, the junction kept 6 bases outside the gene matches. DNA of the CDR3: TGTGCCAGCAGTCACCTCGGACAGGGCAATCAGCCCCAGCATTTT. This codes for CASSHLGQGNQPQHF.

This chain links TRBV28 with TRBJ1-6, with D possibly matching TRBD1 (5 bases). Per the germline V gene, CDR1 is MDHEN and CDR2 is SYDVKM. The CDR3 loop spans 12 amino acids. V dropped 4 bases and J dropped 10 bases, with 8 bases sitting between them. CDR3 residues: CASSYQGSPLHF. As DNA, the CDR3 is TGTGCCAGCAGTTACCAGGGCTCACCCCTCCACTTT.

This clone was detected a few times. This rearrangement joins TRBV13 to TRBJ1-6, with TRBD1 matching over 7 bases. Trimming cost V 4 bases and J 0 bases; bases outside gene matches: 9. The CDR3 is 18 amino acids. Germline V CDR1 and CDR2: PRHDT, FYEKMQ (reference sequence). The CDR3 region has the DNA TGTGCCAGCAGCTCTACAGGGGTCAAAGGCTCCTATAATTCACCCCTCCACTTT. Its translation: CASSSTGVKGSYNSPLHF.

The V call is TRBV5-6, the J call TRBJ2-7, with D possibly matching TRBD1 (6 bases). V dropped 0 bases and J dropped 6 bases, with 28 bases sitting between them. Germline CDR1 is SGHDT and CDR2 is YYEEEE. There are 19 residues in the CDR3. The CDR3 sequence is CASSLGPIPIKGQGSEQYF. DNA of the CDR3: TGTGCCAGCAGCTTGGGCCCAATCCCGATCAAGGGGCAGGGGAGCGAGCAGTACTTC.

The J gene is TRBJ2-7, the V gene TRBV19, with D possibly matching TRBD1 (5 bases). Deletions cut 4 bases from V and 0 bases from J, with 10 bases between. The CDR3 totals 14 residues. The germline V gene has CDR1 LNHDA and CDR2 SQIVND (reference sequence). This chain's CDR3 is CASSRQRSSYEQYF. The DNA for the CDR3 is TGTGCCAGTAGTAGACAGCGAAGCTCCTACGAGCAGTACTTC.

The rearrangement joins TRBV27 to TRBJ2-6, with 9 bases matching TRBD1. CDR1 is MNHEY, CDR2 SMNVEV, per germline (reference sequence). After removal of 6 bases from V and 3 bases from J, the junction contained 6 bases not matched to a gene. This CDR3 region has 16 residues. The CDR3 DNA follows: TGTGCCAGCAGGCGGGACAGGGCTTTTGGGGCCAACGTCCTGACTTTC. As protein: CASRRDRAFGANVLTF. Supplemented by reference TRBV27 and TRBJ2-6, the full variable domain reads EAQVTQNPRYLITVTGKKLTVTCSQNMNHEYMSWYRQDPGLGLRQIYYSMNVEVTDKGDVPEGYKVSRKEKRNFPLILESPSPNQTSLYFCASRRDRAFGANVLTFGAGSRLTVL.

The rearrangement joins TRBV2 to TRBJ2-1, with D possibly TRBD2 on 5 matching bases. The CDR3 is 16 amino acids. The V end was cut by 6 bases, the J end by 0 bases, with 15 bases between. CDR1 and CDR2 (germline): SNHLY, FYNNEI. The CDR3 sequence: CASRAHGSSSYNEQFF. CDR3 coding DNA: TGTGCCAGCAGGGCACATGGGAGTAGCTCCTACAATGAGCAGTTCTTC.

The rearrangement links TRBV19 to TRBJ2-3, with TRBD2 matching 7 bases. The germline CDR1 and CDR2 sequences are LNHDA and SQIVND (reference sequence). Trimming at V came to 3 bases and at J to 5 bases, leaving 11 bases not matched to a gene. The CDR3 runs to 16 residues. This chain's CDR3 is CASSMAGASGKDTQYF. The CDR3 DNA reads TGTGCCAGTAGTATGGCTGGAGCTAGCGGAAAAGATACGCAGTATTTT.

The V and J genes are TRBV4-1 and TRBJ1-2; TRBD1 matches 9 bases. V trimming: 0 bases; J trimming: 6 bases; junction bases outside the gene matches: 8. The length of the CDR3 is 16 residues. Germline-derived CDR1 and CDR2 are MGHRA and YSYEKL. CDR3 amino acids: CASSQEFGQGSNGYTF. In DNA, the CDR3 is TGCGCCAGCAGCCAAGAGTTTGGACAGGGGAGTAATGGCTACACCTTC.

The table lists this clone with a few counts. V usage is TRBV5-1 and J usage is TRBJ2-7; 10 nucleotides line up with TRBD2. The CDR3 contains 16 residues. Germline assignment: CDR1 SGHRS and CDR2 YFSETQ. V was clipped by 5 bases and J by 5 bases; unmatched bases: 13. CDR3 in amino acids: CASRHGLASGSHEQYF. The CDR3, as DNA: TGCGCCAGCAGACATGGTCTGGCTAGCGGGAGCCACGAGCAGTACTTC.

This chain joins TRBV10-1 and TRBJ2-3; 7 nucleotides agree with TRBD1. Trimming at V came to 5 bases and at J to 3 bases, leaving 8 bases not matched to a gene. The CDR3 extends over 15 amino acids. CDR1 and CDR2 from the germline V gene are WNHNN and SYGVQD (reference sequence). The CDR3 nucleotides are TGCGCCAGCAGTACGGGACAGTCCTCGACAGATACGCAGTATTTT. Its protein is CASSTGQSSTDTQYF.

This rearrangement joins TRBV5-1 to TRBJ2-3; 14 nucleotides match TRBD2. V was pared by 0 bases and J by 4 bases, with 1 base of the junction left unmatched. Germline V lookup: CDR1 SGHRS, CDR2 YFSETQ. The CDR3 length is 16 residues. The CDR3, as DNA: TGCGCCAGCAGCTTGGGACTAGCGGGAGGGGCAGATACGCAGTATTTT. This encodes CASSLGLAGGADTQYF.